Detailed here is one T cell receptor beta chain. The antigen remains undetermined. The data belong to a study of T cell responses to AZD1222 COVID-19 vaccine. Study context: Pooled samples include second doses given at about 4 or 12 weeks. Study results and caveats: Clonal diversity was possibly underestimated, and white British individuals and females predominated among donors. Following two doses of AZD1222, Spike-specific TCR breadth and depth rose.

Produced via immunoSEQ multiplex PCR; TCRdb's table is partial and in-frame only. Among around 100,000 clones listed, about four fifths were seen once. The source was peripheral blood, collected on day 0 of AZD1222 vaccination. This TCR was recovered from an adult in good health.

The CDR3 loop is CASSPGTDLREKLFF. The DNA for the CDR3 is TGTGCCAGCAGCCCGGGGACAGACCTGCGGGAAAAACTGTTTTTT. The rearrangement links TRBV5-4 to TRBJ1-4; 7 bases match TRBD1. Germline V CDR1 and CDR2: SGHNT, YYREEE (reference sequence). The trim removed 4 bases at V and 8 bases at J, leaving 11 bases unmatched. This CDR3 is 15 amino acids long.